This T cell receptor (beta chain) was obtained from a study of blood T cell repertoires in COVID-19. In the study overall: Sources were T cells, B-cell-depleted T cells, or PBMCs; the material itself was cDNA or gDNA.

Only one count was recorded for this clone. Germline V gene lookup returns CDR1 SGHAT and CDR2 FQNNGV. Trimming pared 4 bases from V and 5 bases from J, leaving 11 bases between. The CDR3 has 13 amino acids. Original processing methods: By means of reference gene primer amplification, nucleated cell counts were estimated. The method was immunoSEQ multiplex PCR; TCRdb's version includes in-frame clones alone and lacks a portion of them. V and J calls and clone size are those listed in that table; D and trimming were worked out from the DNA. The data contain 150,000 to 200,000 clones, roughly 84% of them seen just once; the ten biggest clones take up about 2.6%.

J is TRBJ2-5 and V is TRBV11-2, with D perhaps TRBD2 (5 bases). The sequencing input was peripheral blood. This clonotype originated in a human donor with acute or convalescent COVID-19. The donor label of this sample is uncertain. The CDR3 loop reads CASSSGIGETQYF. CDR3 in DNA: TGTGCCAGCAGCTCCGGGATCGGGGAGACCCAGTACTTC.